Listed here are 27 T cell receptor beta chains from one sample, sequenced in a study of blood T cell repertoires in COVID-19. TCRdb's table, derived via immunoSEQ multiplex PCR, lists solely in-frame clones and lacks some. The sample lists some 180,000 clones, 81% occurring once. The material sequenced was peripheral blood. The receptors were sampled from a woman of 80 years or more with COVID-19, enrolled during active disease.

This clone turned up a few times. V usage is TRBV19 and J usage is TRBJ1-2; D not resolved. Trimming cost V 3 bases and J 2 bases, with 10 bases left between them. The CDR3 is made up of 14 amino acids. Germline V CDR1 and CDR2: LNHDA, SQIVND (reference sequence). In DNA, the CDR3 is TGTGCCAGTAGTATCCGGACGGGAAACTATGGCTACACCTTC. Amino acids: CASSIRTGNYGYTF. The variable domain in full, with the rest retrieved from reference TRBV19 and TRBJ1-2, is DGGITQSPKYLFRKEGQNVTLSCEQNLNHDAMYWYRQDPGQGLRLIYYSQIVNDFQKGDIAEGYSVSREKKESFPLTVTSAQKNPTAFYLCASSIRTGNYGYTFGSGTRLTVV.

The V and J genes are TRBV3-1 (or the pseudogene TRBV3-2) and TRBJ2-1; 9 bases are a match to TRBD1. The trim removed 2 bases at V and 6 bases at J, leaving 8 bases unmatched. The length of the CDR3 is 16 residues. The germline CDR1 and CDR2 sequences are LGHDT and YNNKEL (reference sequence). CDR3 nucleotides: TGTGCCAGCAGCCAACGTCCGGGACAGGGTGGCAATGAGCAGTTCTTC. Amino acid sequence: CASSQRPGQGGNEQFF.

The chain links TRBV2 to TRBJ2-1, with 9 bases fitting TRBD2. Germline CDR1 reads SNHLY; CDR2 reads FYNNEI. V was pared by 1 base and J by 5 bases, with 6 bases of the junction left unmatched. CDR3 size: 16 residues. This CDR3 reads CASSEGGLAYNNEQFF. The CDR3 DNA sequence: TGTGCCAGCAGTGAAGGCGGACTAGCGTATAACAATGAGCAGTTCTTC.

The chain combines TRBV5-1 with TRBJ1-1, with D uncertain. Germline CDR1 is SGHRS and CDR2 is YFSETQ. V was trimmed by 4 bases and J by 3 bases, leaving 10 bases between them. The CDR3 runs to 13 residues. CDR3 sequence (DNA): TGCGCCAGCAGCAATGACTGGGACACTGAAGCTTTCTTT. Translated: CASSNDWDTEAFF.

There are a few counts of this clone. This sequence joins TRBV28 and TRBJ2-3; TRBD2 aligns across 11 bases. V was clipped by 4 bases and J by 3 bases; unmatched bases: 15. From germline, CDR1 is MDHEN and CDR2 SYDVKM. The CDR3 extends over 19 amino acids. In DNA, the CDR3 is TGTGCCAGCAGTTCCATTAGTCTACTAGCGGGAGACGGGACAGATACGCAGTATTTT. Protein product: CASSSISLLAGDGTDTQYF.

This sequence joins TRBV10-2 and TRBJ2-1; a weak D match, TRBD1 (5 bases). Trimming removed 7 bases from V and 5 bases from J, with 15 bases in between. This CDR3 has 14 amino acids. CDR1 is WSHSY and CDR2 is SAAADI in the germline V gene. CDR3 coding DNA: TGCGCCAGCAACCCCTTTAGGGGCCACAATGAGCAGTTCTTC. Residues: CASNPFRGHNEQFF.

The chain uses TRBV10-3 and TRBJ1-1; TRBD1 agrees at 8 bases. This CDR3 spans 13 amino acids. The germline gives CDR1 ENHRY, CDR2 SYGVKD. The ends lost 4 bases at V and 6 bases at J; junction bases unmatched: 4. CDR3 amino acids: CAISGTGIAEAFF. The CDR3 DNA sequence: TGTGCCATCAGTGGGACAGGGATAGCTGAAGCTTTCTTT.

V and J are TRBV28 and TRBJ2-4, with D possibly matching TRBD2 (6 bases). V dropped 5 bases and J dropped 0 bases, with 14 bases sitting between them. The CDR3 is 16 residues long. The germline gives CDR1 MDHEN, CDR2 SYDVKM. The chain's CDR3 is CASSVRDSRAKNIQYF. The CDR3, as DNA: TGTGCCAGCAGTGTTCGGGACTCCAGAGCCAAAAACATTCAGTACTTC.

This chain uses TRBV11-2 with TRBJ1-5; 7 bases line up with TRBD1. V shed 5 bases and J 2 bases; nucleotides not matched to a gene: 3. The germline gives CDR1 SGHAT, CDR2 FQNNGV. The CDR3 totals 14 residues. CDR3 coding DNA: TGTGCCAGCAGCATCGACAGGGGCAATCAGCCCCAGCATTTT. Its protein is CASSIDRGNQPQHF.

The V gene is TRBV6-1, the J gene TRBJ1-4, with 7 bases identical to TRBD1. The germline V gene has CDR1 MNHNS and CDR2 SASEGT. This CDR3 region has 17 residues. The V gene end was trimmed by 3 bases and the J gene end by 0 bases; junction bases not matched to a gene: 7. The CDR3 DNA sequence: TGTGCCAGCAGTGAGCGTATTGGGACAGCAACTAATGAAAAACTGTTTTTT. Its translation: CASSERIGTATNEKLFF.

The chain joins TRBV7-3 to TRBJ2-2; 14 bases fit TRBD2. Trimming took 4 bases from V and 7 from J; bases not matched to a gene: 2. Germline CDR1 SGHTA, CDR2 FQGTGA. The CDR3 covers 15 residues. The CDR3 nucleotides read TGTGCCAGCAGCTCAGGACTAGCGGGGGGCGGGGAGCTGTTTTTT. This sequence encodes CASSSGLAGGGELFF.

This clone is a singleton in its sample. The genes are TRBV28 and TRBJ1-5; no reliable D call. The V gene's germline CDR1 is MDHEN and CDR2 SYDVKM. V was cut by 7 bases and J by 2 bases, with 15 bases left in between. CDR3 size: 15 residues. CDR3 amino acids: CASTAPSGGNQPQHF. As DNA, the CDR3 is TGTGCCAGCACTGCCCCTTCGGGAGGCAATCAGCCCCAGCATTTT.

CDR3 amino acids: CASSTPGLVTDTQYF. For the CDR3, the DNA is TGTGCCAGCAGTACCCCGGGACTAGTCACAGATACGCAGTATTTT. J is TRBJ2-3 and V is TRBV6-2 or TRBV6-3; TRBD2 agrees at 8 bases. The CDR3 covers 15 residues. The V and J ends lost 5 bases and 2 bases, in that order; junction bases with no gene match: 6. CDR1 is MNHEY and CDR2 is SVGEGT in the germline V gene.

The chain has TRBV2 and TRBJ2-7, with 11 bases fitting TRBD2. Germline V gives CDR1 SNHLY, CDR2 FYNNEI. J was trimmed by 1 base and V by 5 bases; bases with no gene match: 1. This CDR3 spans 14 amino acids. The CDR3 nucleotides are TGTGCCAGCAGTTGGACTAGCGGGTCCTACGAGCAGTACTTC. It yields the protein CASSWTSGSYEQYF.

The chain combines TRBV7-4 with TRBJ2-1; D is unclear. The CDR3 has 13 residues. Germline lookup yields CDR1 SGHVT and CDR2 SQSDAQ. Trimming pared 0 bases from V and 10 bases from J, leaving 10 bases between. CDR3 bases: TGTGCCAGCAGCTTAGCCTCACGAGGAGAGCAGTTCTTC. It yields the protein CASSLASRGEQFF. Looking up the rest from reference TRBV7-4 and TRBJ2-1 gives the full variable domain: GAGVSQSPRYKVAKRGRDVALRCDSISGHVTLYWYRQTLGQGSEVLTYSQSDAQRDKSGRPSGRFSAERPERSVSTLKIQRTEQGDSAVYLCASSLASRGEQFFGPGTRLTVL.

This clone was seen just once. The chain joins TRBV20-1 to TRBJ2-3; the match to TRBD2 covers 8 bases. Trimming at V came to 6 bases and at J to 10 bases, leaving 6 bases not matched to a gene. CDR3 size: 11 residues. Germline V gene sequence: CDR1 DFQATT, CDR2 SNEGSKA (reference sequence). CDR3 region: CSAGAGVSQYF. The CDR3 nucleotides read TGCAGTGCGGGAGCGGGGGTGTCGCAGTATTTT.

The CDR3 loop is CAWSPRSQRGGYTF. CDR3 nucleotide sequence: TGTGCCTGGAGTCCCCGGTCGCAACGGGGTGGCTACACCTTC. The chain couples TRBV30 to TRBJ1-2; no definite D call. V was shortened by 2 bases and J by 7 bases, with 17 bases between the two germline ends. The CDR3 is 14 residues long. Per germline, CDR1 GTSNPN and CDR2 SVGIG (reference sequence).

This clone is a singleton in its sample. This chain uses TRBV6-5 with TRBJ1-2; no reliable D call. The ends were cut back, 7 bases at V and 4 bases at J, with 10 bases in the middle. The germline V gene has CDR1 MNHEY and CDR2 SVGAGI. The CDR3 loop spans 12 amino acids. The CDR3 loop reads CASNGDRYGYTF. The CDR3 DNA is TGTGCCAGCAACGGAGACCGCTATGGCTACACCTTC.

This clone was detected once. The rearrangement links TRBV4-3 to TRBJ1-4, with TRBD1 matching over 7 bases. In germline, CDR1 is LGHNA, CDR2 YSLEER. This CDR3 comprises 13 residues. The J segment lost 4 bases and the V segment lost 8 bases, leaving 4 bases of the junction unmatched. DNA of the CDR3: TGCGCCAGCGGCAGGGGGTTTAATGAAAAACTGTTTTTT. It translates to CASGRGFNEKLFF.

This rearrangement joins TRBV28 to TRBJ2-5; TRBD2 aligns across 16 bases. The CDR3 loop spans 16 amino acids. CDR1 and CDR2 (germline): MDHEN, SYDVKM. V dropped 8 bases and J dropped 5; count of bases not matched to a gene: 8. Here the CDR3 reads CASRGTSGRAWETQYF. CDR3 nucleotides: TGTGCCAGCCGCGGGACTAGCGGGAGGGCGTGGGAGACCCAGTACTTC.

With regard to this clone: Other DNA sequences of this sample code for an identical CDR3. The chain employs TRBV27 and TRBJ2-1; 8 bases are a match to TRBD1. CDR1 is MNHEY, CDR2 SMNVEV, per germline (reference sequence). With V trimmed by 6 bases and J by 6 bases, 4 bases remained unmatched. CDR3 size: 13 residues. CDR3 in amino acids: CASRTGAINEQFF. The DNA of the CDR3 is TGTGCCAGCAGGACAGGGGCGATCAATGAGCAGTTCTTC.

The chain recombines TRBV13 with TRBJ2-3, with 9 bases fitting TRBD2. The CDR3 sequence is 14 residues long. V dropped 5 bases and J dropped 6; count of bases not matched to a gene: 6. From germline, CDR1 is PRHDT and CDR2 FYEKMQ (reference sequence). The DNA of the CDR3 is TGTGCCAGCAGCGGCAGCGGGGGGCGGGATACGCAGTATTTT. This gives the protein CASSGSGGRDTQYF.

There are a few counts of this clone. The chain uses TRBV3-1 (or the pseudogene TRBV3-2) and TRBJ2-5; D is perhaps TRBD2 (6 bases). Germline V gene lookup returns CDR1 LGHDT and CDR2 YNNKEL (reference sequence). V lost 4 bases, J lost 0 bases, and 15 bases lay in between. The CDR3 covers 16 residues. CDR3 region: CASSPLAGLHQETQYF. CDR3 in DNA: TGTGCCAGCAGCCCACTTGCGGGACTGCACCAAGAGACCCAGTACTTC.

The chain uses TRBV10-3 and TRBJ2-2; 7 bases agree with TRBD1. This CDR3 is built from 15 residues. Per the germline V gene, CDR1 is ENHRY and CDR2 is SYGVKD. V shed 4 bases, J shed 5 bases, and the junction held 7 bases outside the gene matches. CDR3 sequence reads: CAISGQGGDTGELFF. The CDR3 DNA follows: TGTGCCATCAGTGGTCAAGGGGGCGATACCGGGGAGCTGTTTTTT.

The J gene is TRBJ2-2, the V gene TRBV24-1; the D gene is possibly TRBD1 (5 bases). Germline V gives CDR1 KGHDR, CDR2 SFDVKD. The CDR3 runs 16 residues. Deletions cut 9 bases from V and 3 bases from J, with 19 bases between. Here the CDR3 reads CATRTATGPYTGELFF. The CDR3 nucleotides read TGTGCCACCCGAACTGCCACAGGACCCTACACCGGGGAGCTGTTTTTT.

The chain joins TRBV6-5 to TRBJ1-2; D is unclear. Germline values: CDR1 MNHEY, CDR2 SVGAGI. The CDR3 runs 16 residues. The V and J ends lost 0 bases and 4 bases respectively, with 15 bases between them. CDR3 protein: CASSYSQPAGSYGYTF. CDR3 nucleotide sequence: TGTGCCAGCAGTTACTCACAGCCCGCCGGCTCCTATGGCTACACCTTC.

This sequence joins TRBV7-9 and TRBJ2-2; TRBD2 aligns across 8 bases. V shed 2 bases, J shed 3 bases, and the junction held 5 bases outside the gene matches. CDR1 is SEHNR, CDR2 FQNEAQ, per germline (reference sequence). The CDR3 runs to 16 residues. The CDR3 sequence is CASSLHGRADTGELFF. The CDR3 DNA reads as TGTGCCAGCAGCTTACACGGGAGGGCCGACACCGGGGAGCTGTTTTTT.